This T cell receptor beta chain was captured in a study of shared clonotypes between healthy human individuals. Study in general: The people who gave samples were a couple of women and a few men aged 18 to 49. Study-level points and caveats: Compared with clonotypes that all four donors shared, non-shared clonotypes had lower generation probabilities.

Regarding this clone: The antigen is unknown.

Germline V gives CDR1 SQVTM, CDR2 ANQGSEA. The junction had 5 bases not matched to a gene; V was cut back by 7 bases and J by 0 bases. The CDR3 totals 13 residues. Naive-designated CD8 cells lacked CD45RO, were positively enriched for CCR7, and omitted terminally differentiated effector memory CD45RA+ cells. The assay was immunoSEQ multiplex PCR, and TCRdb's table has in-frame clones only and misses some. The sample gives roughly 600,000 clones, more than 95% of which show up once; 0.3% is in the top ten. The TCR comes from a man aged 25-45 years in good health. This sequence joins TRBV29-1 and TRBJ2-7; TRBD1 matches 8 bases. Sample: naive CD8+ T cells sorted from blood. The CDR3 DNA is TGCAGCGCATTGACAGGGGCCTCCTACGAGCAGTACTTC. Amino acids: CSALTGASYEQYF.